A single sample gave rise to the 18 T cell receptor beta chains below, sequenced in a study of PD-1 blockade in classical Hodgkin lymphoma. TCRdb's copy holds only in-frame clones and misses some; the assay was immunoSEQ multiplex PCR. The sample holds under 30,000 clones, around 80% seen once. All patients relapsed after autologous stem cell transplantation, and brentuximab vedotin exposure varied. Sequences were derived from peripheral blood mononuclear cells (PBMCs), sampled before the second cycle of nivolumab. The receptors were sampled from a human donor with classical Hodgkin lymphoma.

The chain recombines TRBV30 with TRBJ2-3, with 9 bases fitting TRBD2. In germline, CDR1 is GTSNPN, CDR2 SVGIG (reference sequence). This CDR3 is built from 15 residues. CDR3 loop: CAAVRGGGAGDTQYF. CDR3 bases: TGTGCAGCGGTGCGTGGCGGGGGGGCTGGAGATACGCAGTATTTT. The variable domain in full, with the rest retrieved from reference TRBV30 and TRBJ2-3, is SQTIHQWPATLVQPVGSPLSLECTVEGTSNPNLYWYRQAAGRGLQLLFYSVGIGQISSEVPQNLSASRPQDRQFILSSKKLLLSDSGFYLCAAVRGGGAGDTQYFGPGTRLTVL.

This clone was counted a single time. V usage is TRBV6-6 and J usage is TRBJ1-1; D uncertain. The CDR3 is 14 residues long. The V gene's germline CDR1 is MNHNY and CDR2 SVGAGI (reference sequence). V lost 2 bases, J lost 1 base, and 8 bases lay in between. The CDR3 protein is CASSYSNRNTEAFF. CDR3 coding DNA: TGTGCCAGCAGTTACAGCAATAGGAACACTGAAGCTTTCTTT.

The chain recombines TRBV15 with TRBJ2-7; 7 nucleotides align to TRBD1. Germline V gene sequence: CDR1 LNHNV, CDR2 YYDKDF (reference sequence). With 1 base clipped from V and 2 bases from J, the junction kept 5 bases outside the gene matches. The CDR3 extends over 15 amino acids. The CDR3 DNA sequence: TGTGCCACCAGCAGAGTTGGGACAGCGACCTACGAGCAGTACTTC. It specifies CATSRVGTATYEQYF.

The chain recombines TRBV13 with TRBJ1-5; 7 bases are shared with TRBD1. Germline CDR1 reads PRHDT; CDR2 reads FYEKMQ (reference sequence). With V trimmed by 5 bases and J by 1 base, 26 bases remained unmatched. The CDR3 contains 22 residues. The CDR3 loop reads CASSRLEWCARQGLSSNQPQHF. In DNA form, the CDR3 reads TGTGCCAGCAGCCGCCTTGAATGGTGCGCGAGACAGGGCCTTTCGAGCAATCAGCCCCAGCATTTT.

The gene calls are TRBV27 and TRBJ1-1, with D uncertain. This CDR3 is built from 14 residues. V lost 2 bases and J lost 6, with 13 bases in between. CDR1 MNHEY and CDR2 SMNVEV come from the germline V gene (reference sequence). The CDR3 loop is CASSLRPGRAEAFF. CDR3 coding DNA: TGTGCCAGCAGTTTAAGGCCCGGGCGGGCTGAAGCTTTCTTT.

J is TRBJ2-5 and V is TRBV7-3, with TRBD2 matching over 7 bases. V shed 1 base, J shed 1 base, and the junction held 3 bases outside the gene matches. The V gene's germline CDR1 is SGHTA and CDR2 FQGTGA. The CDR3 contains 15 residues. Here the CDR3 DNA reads TGTGCCAGCAGCTTAAATACGGGGGGCCAAGAGACCCAGTACTTC. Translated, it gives CASSLNTGGQETQYF. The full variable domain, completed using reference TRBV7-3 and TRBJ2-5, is GAGVSQTPSNKVTEKGKYVELRCDPISGHTALYWYRQSLGQGPEFLIYFQGTGAADDSGLPNDRFFAVRPEGSVSTLKIQRTERGDSAVYLCASSLNTGGQETQYFGPGTRLLVL.

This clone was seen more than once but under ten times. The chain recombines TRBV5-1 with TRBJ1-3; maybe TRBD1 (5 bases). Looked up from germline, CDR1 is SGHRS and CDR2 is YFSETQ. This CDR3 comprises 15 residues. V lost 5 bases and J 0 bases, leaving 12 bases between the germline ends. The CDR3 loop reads CASRIGGGSGNTIYF. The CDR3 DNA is TGCGCCAGCAGAATCGGCGGGGGCTCTGGAAACACCATATATTTT.

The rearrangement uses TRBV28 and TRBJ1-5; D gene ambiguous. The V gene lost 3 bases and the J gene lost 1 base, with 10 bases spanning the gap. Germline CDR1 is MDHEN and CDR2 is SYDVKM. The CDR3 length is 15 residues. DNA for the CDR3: TGTGCCAGCAGTTTTTGGGGAGGAAGCAATCAGCCCCAGCATTTT. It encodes CASSFWGGSNQPQHF.

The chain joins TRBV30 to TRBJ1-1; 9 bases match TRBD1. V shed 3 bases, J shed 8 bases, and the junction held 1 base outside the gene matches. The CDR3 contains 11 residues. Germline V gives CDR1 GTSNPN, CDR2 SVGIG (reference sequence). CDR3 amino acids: CAWRGQGEAFF. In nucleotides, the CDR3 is TGTGCCTGGAGAGGACAGGGGGAAGCTTTCTTT.

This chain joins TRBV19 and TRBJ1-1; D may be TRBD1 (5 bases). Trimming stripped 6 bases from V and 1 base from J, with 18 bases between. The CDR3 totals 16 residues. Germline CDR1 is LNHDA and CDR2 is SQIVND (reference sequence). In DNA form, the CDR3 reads TGTGCCAGTAGCCAGGTCGGGAGGGGAAAGAACACTGAAGCTTTCTTT. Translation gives CASSQVGRGKNTEAFF.

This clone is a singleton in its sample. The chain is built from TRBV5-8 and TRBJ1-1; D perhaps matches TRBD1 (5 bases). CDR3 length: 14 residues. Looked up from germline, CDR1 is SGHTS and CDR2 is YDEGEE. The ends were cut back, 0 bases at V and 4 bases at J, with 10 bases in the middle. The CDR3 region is CASSLGGARTEAFF. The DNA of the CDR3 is TGTGCCAGCAGCTTGGGAGGGGCCCGCACTGAAGCTTTCTTT.

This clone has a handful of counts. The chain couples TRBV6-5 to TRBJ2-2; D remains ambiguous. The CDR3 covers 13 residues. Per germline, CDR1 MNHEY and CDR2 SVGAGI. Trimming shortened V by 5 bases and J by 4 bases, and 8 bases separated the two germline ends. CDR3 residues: CASSPAFTGELFF. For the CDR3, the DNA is TGTGCCAGCAGTCCCGCCTTCACCGGGGAGCTGTTTTTT.

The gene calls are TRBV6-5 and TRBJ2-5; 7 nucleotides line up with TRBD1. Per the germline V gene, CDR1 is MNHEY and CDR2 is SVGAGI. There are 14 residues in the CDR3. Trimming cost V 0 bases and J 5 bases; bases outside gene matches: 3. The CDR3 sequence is CASSYSTGYETQYF. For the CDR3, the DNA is TGTGCCAGCAGTTACTCGACAGGGTATGAGACCCAGTACTTC.

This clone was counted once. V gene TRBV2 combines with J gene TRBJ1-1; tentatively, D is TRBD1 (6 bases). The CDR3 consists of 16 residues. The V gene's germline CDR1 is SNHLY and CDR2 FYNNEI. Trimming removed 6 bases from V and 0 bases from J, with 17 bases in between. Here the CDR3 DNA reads TGTGCCAGCAGGGACTACTTAGGGGGAGTGAACACTGAAGCTTTCTTT. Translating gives CASRDYLGGVNTEAFF.

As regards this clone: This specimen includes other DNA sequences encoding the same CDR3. In nucleotides, the CDR3 is TGTGCCAGCAGCTTTGGGGGTCCGCCTAGCGGGGGGGCCGGGTCCCACGAGCAGTACTTC. Its protein product is CASSFGGPPSGGAGSHEQYF. The rearrangement joins TRBV12-1 to TRBJ2-7; the table's TRBD2 call for D was not verified on the DNA. TRBV12-1 is shown as a pseudogene. This CDR3 region has 20 residues.

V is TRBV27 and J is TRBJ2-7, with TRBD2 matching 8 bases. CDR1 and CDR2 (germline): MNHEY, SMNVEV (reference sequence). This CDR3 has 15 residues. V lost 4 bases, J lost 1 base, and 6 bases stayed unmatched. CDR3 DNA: TGTGCCAGCAGTTGGAGCGGGGGTGATTCCTACGAGCAGTACTTC. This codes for CASSWSGGDSYEQYF.

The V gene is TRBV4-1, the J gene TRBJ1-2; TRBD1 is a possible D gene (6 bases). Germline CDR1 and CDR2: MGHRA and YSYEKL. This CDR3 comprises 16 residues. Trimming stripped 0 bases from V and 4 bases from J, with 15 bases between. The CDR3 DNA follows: TGCGCCAGCAGCCAAGACGCAGCGGGGGCTAGCTATGGCTACACCTTC. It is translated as CASSQDAAGASYGYTF.

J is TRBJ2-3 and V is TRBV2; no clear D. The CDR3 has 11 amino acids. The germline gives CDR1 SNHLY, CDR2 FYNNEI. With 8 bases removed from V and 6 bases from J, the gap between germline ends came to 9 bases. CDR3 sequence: CASRLGDTQYF. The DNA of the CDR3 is TGTGCCAGCCGACTCGGGGATACGCAGTATTTT.